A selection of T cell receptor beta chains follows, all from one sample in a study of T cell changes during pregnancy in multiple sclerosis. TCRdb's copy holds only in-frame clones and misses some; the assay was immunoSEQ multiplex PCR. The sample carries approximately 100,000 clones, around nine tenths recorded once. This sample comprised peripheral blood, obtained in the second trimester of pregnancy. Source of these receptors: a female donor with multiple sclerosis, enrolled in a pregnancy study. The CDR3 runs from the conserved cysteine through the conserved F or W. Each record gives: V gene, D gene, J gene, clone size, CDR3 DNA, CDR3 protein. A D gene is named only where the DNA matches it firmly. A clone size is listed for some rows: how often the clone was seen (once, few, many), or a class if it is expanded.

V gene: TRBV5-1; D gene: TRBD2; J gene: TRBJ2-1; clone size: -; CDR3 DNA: TGCGCCAGCAGCGCGCGGACTAGCGGGAACAATGAGCAGTTCTTC; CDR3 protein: CASSARTSGNNEQFF
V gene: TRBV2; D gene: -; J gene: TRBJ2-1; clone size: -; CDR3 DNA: TGTGCCAGCAGGCTGCTAGCAGCTAACAATGAGCAGTTCTTC; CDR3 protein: CASRLLAANNEQFF
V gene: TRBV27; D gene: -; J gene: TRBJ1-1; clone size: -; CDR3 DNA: TGTGCCAGTGGGGAGGGAACTGAAGCTTTCTTT; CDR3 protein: CASGEGTEAFF
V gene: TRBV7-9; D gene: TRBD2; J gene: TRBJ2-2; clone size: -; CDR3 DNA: TGTGCCAGCAGCTTAGCGCTCGGTAGCGGGAGCCTACCCTTAGGGGAGCTGTTTTTT; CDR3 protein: CASSLALGSGSLPLGELFF
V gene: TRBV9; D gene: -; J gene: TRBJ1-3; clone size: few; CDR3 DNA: TGTGCCAGCAGCGTAGAGACAGGATTAGGAAACACCATATATTTT; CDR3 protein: CASSVETGLGNTIYF
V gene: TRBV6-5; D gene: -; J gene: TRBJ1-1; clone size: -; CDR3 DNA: TGTGCCAGCAGTTGGAGGGGGAACACTGAAGCTTTCTTT; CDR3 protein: CASSWRGNTEAFF
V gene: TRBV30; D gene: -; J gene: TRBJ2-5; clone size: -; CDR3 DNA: TGTGCCTGGGGCAGAATGGAGACCCAGTACTTC; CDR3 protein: CAWGRMETQYF
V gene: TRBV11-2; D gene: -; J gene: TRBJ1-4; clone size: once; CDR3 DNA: TGTGCCTGCTCCAGGGGAATCGGTGAAAAACTGTTTTTT; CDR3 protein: CACSRGIGEKLFF
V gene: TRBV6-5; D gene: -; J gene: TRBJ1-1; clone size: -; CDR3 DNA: TGTGCCAGCAGCCCGACCGGCCGGGGTGAAGCTTTCTTT; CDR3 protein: CASSPTGRGEAFF
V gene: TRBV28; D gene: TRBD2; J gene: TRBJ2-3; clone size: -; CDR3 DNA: TGTGCCAGCAGCCCGGGACTAGCGGGAGTGGATACGCAGTATTTT; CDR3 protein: CASSPGLAGVDTQYF
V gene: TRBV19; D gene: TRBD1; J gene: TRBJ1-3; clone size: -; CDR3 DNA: TGTGCCAGTAGATCTCCCTACAGGGGCTCTGGAAACACCATATATTTT; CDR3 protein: CASRSPYRGSGNTIYF
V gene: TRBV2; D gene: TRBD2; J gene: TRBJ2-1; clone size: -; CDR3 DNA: TGTGCCAGCACCGAACTAGCGGGAGAAGACAATGAGCAGTTCTTC; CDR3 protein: CASTELAGEDNEQFF
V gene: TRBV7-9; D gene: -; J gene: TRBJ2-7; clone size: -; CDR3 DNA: TGTGCCAGCAGCCCGGGACTTTCCTACGAGCAGTACTTC; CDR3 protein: CASSPGLSYEQYF
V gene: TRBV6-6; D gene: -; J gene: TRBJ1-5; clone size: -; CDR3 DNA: TGTGCCAGCAGTTACTCGGCGGGGGATCAGCCCCAGCATTTT; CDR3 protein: CASSYSAGDQPQHF
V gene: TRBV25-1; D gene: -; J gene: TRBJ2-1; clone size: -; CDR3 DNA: TGTGCCAGCAGTGAAATAGGGGCGGACAATGAGCAGTTCTTC; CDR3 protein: CASSEIGADNEQFF
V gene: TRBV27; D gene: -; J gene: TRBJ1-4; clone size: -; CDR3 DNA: TGTGCCAGCAGAAGACAGGATGAAAAACTGTTTTTT; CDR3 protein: CASRRQDEKLFF
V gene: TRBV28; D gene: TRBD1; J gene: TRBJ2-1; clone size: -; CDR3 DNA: TGTGCCAGCTTCCGACAGGGGGAGGTTAATGAGCAGTTCTTC; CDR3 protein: CASFRQGEVNEQFF
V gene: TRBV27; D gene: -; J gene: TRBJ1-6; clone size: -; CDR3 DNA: TGTGCCAGCAGTTTAAATATAGGAGGACCCCTCCACTTT; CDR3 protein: CASSLNIGGPLHF
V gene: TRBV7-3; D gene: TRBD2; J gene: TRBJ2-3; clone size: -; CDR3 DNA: TGTGCCAGCAGCACAGGACTAGCGGGCGCAGATACGCAGTATTTT; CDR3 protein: CASSTGLAGADTQYF
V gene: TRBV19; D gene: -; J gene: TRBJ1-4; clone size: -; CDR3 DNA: TGTGCCAGTAGTACCGGGACAACTAGTAGTGAAAAACTGTTTTTT; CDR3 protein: CASSTGTTSSEKLFF
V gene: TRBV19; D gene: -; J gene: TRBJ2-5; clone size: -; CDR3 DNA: TGTGCCAGTAGTATTGCGGCAGATCAAGAGACCCAGTACTTC; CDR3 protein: CASSIAADQETQYF
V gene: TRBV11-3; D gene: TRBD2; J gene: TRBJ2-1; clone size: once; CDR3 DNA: TGTGCCAGCAGCTTAGATCGGCTAGCGGGAGGGTCGAATGAGCAGTTCTTC; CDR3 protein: CASSLDRLAGGSNEQFF
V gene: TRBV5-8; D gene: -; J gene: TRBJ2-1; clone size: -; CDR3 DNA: TGTGCCAGCAGCCCCATGTTCCTGAGCTCCTACAATGAGCAGTTCTTC; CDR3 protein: CASSPMFLSSYNEQFF
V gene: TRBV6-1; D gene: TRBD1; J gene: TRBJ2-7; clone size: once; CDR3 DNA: TGTGCCAGCAGGAGGACAGGGGGCGCTGGTTACGAGCAGTACTTC; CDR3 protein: CASRRTGGAGYEQYF
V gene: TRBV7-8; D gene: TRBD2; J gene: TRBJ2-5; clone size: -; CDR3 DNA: TGTGCCAGCAGCCTCCGACTAGCGGGGTACCAAGAGACCCAGTACTTC; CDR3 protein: CASSLRLAGYQETQYF
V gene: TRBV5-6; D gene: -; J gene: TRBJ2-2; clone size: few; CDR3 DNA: TGTGCCAGCAGCTGGACAGCTCCAAACACCGGGGAGCTGTTTTTT; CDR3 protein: CASSWTAPNTGELFF
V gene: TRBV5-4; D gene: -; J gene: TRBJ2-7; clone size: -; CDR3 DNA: TGTGCCAGCAGCTTGGGGGGGCCGGACTACGAGCAGTACTTC; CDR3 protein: CASSLGGPDYEQYF
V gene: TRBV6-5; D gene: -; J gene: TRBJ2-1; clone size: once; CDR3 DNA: TGTGCCAGCAGTTTGACGGGGAGCTCCTACAATGAGCAGTTCTTC; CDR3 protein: CASSLTGSSYNEQFF
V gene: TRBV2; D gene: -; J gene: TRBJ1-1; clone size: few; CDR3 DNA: TGTGCCAGCAATCGTGAGGGCGGGACTGAAGCTTTCTTT; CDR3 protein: CASNREGGTEAFF
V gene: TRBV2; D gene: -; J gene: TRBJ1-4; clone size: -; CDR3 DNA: TGTGCCAGCTTTGGTCGGGGGGCTAATGAAAAACTGTTTTTT; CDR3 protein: CASFGRGANEKLFF
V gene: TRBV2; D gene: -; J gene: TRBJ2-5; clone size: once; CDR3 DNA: TGTGCCAGCAGCGCCACTCAACCCCAAGAGACCCAGTACTTC; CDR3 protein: CASSATQPQETQYF
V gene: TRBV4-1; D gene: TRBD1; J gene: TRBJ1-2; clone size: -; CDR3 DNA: TGCGCCAGCAGCACTACGACGACAGGGGGCTATGGCTACACCTTC; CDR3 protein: CASSTTTTGGYGYTF
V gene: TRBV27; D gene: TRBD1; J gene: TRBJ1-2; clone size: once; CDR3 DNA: TGTGCCAGCAGCCGCGATCGGACAGGAGGACCCTATGGCTACACCTTC; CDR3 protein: CASSRDRTGGPYGYTF
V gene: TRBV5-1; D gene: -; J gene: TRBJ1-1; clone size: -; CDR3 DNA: TGCGCCAGCAGCGGGCACACGAACACTGAAGCTTTCTTT; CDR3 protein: CASSGHTNTEAFF
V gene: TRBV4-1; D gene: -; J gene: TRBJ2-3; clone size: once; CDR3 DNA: TGCGCCAGCAGCTTCCAGGGTTCCGGGGGAGATACGCAGTATTTT; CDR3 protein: CASSFQGSGGDTQYF
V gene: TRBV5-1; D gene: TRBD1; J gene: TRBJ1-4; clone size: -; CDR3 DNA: TGCGCCAGCAGCCCCTGGGGACAGGAGGGTGAAAAACTGTTTTTT; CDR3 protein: CASSPWGQEGEKLFF
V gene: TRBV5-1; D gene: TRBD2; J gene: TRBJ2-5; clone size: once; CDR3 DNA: TGCGCCAGCAGCTTGGGACAGGGGTTAGCGGGAGGGCCAGGAGAGACCCAGTACTTC; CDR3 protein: CASSLGQGLAGGPGETQYF
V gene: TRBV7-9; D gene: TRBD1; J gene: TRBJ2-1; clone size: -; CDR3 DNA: TGTGCCAGCAGCTTAGCCCGGGACAGGGGGCGTGAGCAGTTCTTC; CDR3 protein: CASSLARDRGREQFF
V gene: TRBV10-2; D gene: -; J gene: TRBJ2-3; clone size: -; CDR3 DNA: TGCGCCAGCAGTGAGTCCATCGGGAGAATAAGGGCAGATACGCAGTATTTT; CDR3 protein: CASSESIGRIRADTQYF
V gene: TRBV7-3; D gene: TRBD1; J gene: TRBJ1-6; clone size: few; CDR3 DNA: TGTGCCAGCAGCCCAGGGGGACAGGGTTTGCCCCTCCACTTT; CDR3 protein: CASSPGGQGLPLHF
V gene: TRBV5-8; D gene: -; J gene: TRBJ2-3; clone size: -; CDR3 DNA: TGTGCCAGCAGCCCCAGCGGGTCGACCACAGATACGCAGTATTTT; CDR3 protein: CASSPSGSTTDTQYF
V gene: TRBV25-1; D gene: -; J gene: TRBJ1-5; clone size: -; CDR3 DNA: TGTGCCAGCAGTGAACAAAAGCCCCAGCATTTT; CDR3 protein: CASSEQKPQHF
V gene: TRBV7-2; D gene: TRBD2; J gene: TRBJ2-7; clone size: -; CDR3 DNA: TGTGCCAGCAGCTTAGCGACGGCGGGGGTTGGTGAGCAGTACTTC; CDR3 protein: CASSLATAGVGEQYF
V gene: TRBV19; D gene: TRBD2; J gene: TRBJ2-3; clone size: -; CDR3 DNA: TGTGCCAGTAGTTTAACCGGGACTAGCGTGACAGATACGCAGTATTTT; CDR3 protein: CASSLTGTSVTDTQYF
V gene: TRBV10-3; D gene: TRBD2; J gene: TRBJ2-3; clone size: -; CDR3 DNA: TGTGCCATCAGTGAGTCAAGCGGGGGCCCGAGCACAGATACGCAGTATTTT; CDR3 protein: CAISESSGGPSTDTQYF
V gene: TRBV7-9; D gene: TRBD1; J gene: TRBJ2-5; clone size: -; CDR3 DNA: TGTGCCAGCAGCTTAGTAACCCCGTGGACAGGGGGAGAGACCCAGTACTTC; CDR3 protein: CASSLVTPWTGGETQYF
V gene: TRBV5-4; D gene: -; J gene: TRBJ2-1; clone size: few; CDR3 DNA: TGTGCCAGCAGCTTGAGAGGGAAGGGGGATGATGAGCAGTTCTTC; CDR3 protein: CASSLRGKGDDEQFF
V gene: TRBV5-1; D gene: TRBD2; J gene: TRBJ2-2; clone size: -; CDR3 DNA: TGCGCCAGCAGCTTGGCGGCTAGCGGGGGGTCATCCACCGGGGAGCTGTTTTTT; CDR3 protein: CASSLAASGGSSTGELFF
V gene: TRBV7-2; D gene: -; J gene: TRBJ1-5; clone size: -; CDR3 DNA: TGTGCCAGCAGCTTAGGACGGGATAGCAATCAGCCCCAGCATTTT; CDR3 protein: CASSLGRDSNQPQHF
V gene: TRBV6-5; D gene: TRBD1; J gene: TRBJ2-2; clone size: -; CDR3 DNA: TGTGCCAGCAGTTACGGTACACAGGGGATCGGGGAGCTGTTTTTT; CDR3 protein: CASSYGTQGIGELFF
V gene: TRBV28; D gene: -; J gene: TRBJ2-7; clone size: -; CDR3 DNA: TGTGCCAGCAGTACCACGACGGGACTTCCAGCGAGCTCCTACGAGCAGTACTTC; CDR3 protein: CASSTTTGLPASSYEQYF
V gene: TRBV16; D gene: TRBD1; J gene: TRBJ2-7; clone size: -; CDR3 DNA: TGTGCCAGCAGCCAATCGGGCGGGACAGGGTCCCACGAGCAGTACTTC; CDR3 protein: CASSQSGGTGSHEQYF
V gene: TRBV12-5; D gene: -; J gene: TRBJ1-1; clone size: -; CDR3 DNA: TGTGCTAGTGGTTTGGCGGGACTGGGAGGACGGAACACTGAAGCTTTCTTT; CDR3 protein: CASGLAGLGGRNTEAFF
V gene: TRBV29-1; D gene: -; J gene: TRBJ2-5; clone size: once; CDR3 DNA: TGCAGCGTTGAAGTTACTGGGGGGTTAGAGACCCAGTACTTC; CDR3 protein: CSVEVTGGLETQYF
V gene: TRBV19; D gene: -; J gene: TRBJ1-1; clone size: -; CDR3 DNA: TGTGCCAGTAGTAGCGGACTCCTGGGGACTGAAGCTTTCTTT; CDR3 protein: CASSSGLLGTEAFF